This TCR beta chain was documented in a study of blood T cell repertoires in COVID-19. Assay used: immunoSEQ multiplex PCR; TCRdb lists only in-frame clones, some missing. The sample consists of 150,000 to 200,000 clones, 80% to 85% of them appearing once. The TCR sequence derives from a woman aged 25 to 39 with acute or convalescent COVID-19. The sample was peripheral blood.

CDR3 DNA: TGTGCCAGCTCAAAACAGGGGGCTGGAAACACCATATATTTT. Translation: CASSKQGAGNTIYF. V is TRBV18 and J is TRBJ1-3; TRBD1 agrees at 8 bases. The CDR3 has 14 residues. V lost 5 bases, J lost 2 bases, and 2 bases stayed unmatched. The V gene's germline CDR1 is KGHSH and CDR2 LQKENI. Full variable domain (remainder filled in from reference TRBV18 and TRBJ1-3): NAGVMQNPRHLVRRRGQEARLRCSPMKGHSHVYWYRQLPEEGLKFMVYLQKENIIDESGMPKERFSAEFPKEGPSILRIQQVVRGDSAAYFCASSKQGAGNTIYFGEGSWLTVV.